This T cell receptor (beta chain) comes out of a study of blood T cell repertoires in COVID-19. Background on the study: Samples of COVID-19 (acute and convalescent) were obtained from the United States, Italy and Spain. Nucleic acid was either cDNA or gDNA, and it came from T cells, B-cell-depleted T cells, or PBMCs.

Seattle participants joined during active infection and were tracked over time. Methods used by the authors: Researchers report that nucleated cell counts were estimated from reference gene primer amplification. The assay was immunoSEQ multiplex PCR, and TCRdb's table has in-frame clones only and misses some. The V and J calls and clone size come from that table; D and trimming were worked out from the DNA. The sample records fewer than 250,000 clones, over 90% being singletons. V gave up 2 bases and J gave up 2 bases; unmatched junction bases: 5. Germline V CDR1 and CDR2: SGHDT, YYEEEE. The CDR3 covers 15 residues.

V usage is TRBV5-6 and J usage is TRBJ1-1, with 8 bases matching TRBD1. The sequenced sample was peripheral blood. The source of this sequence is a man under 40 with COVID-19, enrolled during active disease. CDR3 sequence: CASSLDRGGNTEAFF. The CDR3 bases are TGTGCCAGCAGCTTAGACAGGGGAGGCAACACTGAAGCTTTCTTT.